Each of the 23 T cell receptor beta chains below was sequenced from the same sample in a study of cytomegalovirus exposure and HLA in healthy donors (dated by TCRdb to the late 2010s). Receptor amplification or capture employed the immunoSEQ multiplex PCR assay. The multiplex PCR relied on a mix of 60 forward primers for TCR Vbeta segments and 13 reverse primers for TCR Jbeta segments. TCRdb obtained this table from immuneACCESS and retained in-frame rearrangements with V and J assigned. These tables miss some clones; where compared with another copy, unresolved V genes account for less than half of the shortfall, and the remainder is unexplained. This sample has fewer than 95,000 clones in its table, and 65% to 85% of those were observed once. The ten largest account for around 2% of the sample. Sequencing input: PBMCs. These receptor sequences come from a man aged 18 to 30 in good health and CMV-seronegative.

The table lists this clone with a few counts. Other DNA variants within this sample encode the same CDR3. The gene calls are TRBV19 and TRBJ2-7; TRBD1 aligns across 10 bases. Germline CDR1 reads LNHDA; CDR2 reads SQIVND (reference sequence). This CDR3 is built from 13 residues. V lost 6 bases and J lost 3; bases outside the gene matches: 2. The CDR3 DNA reads TGTGCCAGTAGCAGGACAGGGGGCTACGAGCAGTACTTC. Its translation: CASSRTGGYEQYF.

The chain combines TRBV4-2 with TRBJ2-3; TRBD2 matches 9 bases. The germline gives CDR1 LGHNA, CDR2 YNFKEQ. The CDR3 contains 18 residues. The V gene end was trimmed by 0 bases and the J gene end by 8 bases; junction bases not matched to a gene: 15. The CDR3 loop reads CASSQDTPQRGARGTQYF. The CDR3 coding sequence is TGTGCCAGCAGCCAAGATACCCCCCAGCGGGGGGCCCGAGGTACGCAGTATTTT.

Worth noting for this clone: A read error may produce the germline difference seen at one junction end. CDR3 nucleotides: TGTTCCAGCAGCCAAACAGGGTACGAGCAGTACTTC. Amino acid sequence: CSSSQTGYEQYF. The rearrangement uses TRBV7-9 and TRBJ2-7; tentative D call: TRBD1 (6 bases). Germline lookup yields CDR1 SEHNR and CDR2 FQNEAQ (reference sequence). The CDR3 contains 12 residues.

This sequence joins TRBV11-3 and TRBJ2-5; D possibly corresponds to TRBD1 (6 bases). The ends were cut back, 5 bases at V and 3 bases at J, with 13 bases in the middle. The CDR3 is 14 residues long. CDR1 is SGHNT, CDR2 YENEEA, per germline. CDR3 sequence reads: CASSPRDNEETQYF. The CDR3 nucleotides read TGTGCCAGCAGCCCCCGGGACAACGAAGAGACCCAGTACTTC. Full variable domain (missing parts from reference TRBV11-3 and TRBJ2-5): EAGVVQSPRYKIIEKKQPVAFWCNPISGHNTLYWYLQNLGQGPELLIRYENEEAVDDSQLPKDRFSAERLKGVDSTLKIQPAELGDSAVYLCASSPRDNEETQYFGPGTRLLVL.

The gene calls are TRBV2 and TRBJ1-1, with D possibly matching TRBD1 (5 bases). The V and J ends lost 8 bases and 3 bases respectively, with 13 bases between them. The CDR3 is 13 residues long. Germline V gene lookup returns CDR1 SNHLY and CDR2 FYNNEI. CDR3 in DNA: TGTGCCAGCCGGGGAGGAGGGGACACTGAAGCTTTCTTT. Translated, it gives CASRGGGDTEAFF.

This clone was recorded a few times. CDR3 nucleotide sequence: TGTGCCAGTATCGACCAGGCCTTGAACACCGGGGAGCTGTTTTTT. Its translation is CASIDQALNTGELFF. The V gene is TRBV19, the J gene TRBJ2-2; no reliable D call. This CDR3 is built from 15 residues. Germline CDR1 LNHDA, CDR2 SQIVND (reference sequence). With 7 bases removed from V and 1 base from J, the gap between germline ends came to 13 bases.

This chain uses TRBV18 with TRBJ1-1; 7 bases align to TRBD1. The junction had 5 bases not matched to a gene; V was cut back by 6 bases and J by 1 base. This CDR3 is built from 14 residues. CDR1 and CDR2 from the germline V gene are KGHSH and LQKENI. In DNA form, the CDR3 reads TGTGCCAGCTCCCGAGGACAGGCGAACACTGAAGCTTTCTTT. Translation: CASSRGQANTEAFF. Full variable domain (missing parts from reference TRBV18 and TRBJ1-1): NAGVMQNPRHLVRRRGQEARLRCSPMKGHSHVYWYRQLPEEGLKFMVYLQKENIIDESGMPKERFSAEFPKEGPSILRIQQVVRGDSAAYFCASSRGQANTEAFFGQGTRLTVV.

This rearrangement joins TRBV6-5 to TRBJ1-3, with D hard to call. Per germline, CDR1 MNHEY and CDR2 SVGAGI. V lost 4 bases, J lost 0 bases, and 10 bases lay in between. The CDR3 runs 15 residues. CDR3 coding DNA: TGTGCCAGCAGTTTCCTACAGAGCTCTGGAAACACCATATATTTT. It translates to CASSFLQSSGNTIYF.

CDR3 DNA sequence: TGTGCCACCGGGGTAAGGCAACAGGGTGATCAGCCCCAGCATTTT. Amino acid sequence: CATGVRQQGDQPQHF. This rearrangement joins TRBV15 to TRBJ1-5; maybe TRBD1 (6 bases). The CDR3 is made up of 15 amino acids. V lost 8 bases, J lost 5 bases, and 19 bases lay in between. CDR1 and CDR2 from the germline V gene are LNHNV and YYDKDF (reference sequence). Using reference TRBV15 and TRBJ1-5 for the parts outside the CDR3, the full variable domain is DAMVIQNPRYQVTQFGKPVTLSCSQTLNHNVMYWYQQKSSQAPKLLFHYYDKDFNNEADTPDNFQSRRPNTSFCFLDIRSPGLGDTAMYLCATGVRQQGDQPQHFGDGTRLSIL.

The CDR3 sequence: CASRAPGQGSGYTF. The CDR3 DNA reads as TGTGCCAGCAGAGCTCCGGGACAGGGTAGTGGCTACACCTTC. This sequence joins TRBV9 and TRBJ1-2, with TRBD1 identical over 9 bases. V lost 5 bases, J lost 7 bases, and 9 bases stayed unmatched. The CDR3 length is 14 residues. Germline V gene lookup returns CDR1 SGDLS and CDR2 YYNGEE.

The V and J genes are TRBV18 and TRBJ1-1, with TRBD1 matching 7 bases. CDR1 and CDR2 from the germline V gene are KGHSH and LQKENI. V was pared by 2 bases and J by 3 bases, with 3 bases of the junction left unmatched. The CDR3 consists of 14 residues. DNA for the CDR3: TGTGCCAGCTCACCAGAACAGGGGTACACTGAAGCTTTCTTT. It translates to CASSPEQGYTEAFF.

The chain recombines TRBV19 with TRBJ1-1; 10 nucleotides align to TRBD1. Germline V CDR1 and CDR2: LNHDA, SQIVND (reference sequence). The CDR3 runs to 14 residues. The ends lost 3 bases at V and 4 bases at J; junction bases unmatched: 2. The CDR3 sequence is CASSIRTGGTEAFF. The DNA of the CDR3 is TGTGCCAGTAGTATTAGGACAGGGGGCACTGAAGCTTTCTTT.

The chain employs TRBV7-2 and TRBJ1-3; D is unresolved. The V gene lost 1 base and the J gene lost 9 bases, with 16 bases spanning the gap. The CDR3 is 15 residues long. Per germline, CDR1 SGHTA and CDR2 FQGNSA. The CDR3 DNA follows: TGTGCCAGCAGCTTAGGGACTACAGCGGGGAGCACCATATATTTT. This encodes CASSLGTTAGSTIYF.

The chain carries TRBV19 and TRBJ1-6; 7 bases fit TRBD1. The trim removed 6 bases at V and 3 bases at J, leaving 5 bases unmatched. The length of the CDR3 is 15 residues. CDR1 is LNHDA, CDR2 SQIVND, per germline (reference sequence). DNA of the CDR3: TGTGCCAGTAGCCGCCGGGACAGCTATAATTCACCCCTCCACTTT. Protein product: CASSRRDSYNSPLHF. Full variable domain (rest looked up from reference TRBV19 and TRBJ1-6): DGGITQSPKYLFRKEGQNVTLSCEQNLNHDAMYWYRQDPGQGLRLIYYSQIVNDFQKGDIAEGYSVSREKKESFPLTVTSAQKNPTAFYLCASSRRDSYNSPLHFGNGTRLTVT.

This clone was seen once. The V and J genes are TRBV6-5 and TRBJ2-2; possibly TRBD1 for D (6 bases). The germline gives CDR1 MNHEY, CDR2 SVGAGI. The CDR3 length is 14 residues. Trimming pared 6 bases from V and 5 bases from J, leaving 13 bases between. The CDR3 loop reads CASRKGGKTGELFF. DNA for the CDR3: TGTGCCAGCAGGAAAGGGGGTAAAACCGGGGAGCTGTTTTTT.

V usage is TRBV5-1 and J usage is TRBJ1-2; maybe TRBD1 (5 bases). The V end lost 4 bases, the J end lost 7 bases, and 17 bases lay between the germline ends. This CDR3 has 14 amino acids. The germline V gene encodes CDR1 SGHRS and CDR2 YFSETQ. The CDR3 is CASSPGGGEAGYTF. The CDR3, as DNA: TGCGCCAGCAGCCCCGGGGGAGGGGAGGCTGGCTACACCTTC.

This clone has just a few counts. The chain employs TRBV10-1 and TRBJ2-3; TRBD2 matches 12 bases. V dropped 6 bases and J dropped 8; count of bases not matched to a gene: 6. CDR1 is WNHNN, CDR2 SYGVQD, per germline (reference sequence). This CDR3 comprises 14 residues. CDR3 in DNA: TGCGCCAGCAGCTCCACTAGCGGGGGGTCTACGCAGTATTTT. It translates to CASSSTSGGSTQYF.

Judged by abundance, this clone is medium-sized. This chain joins TRBV6-1 and TRBJ2-3; TRBD1 aligns across 9 bases. There are 15 residues in the CDR3. Germline CDR1 and CDR2: MNHNS and SASEGT. Unmatched junction bases numbered 2, after V lost 1 base and J lost 3 bases. CDR3 sequence: CASSEGDRVTDTQYF. The CDR3 DNA is TGTGCCAGCAGTGAAGGGGACAGGGTAACAGATACGCAGTATTTT.

As to this clone: This same CDR3 is encoded by further DNA sequences in the sample. The chain employs TRBV18 and TRBJ2-1, with TRBD1 as a possible D gene (6 bases). The V gene lost 5 bases and the J gene lost 4 bases, with 15 bases spanning the gap. Germline CDR1 reads KGHSH; CDR2 reads LQKENI. The CDR3 covers 15 residues. CDR3 DNA: TGTGCCAGCTCAACAGGGACCAGTACATACAATGAGCAGTTCTTC. Protein sequence: CASSTGTSTYNEQFF.

The rearrangement uses TRBV2 and TRBJ2-3, with D possibly matching TRBD2 (5 bases). The length of the CDR3 is 14 residues. The germline CDR1 and CDR2 sequences are SNHLY and FYNNEI. The CDR3 is CVTRTFEYTDTQYF. Written as DNA, the CDR3 is TGTGTCACGCGGACTTTCGAATACACAGATACGCAGTATTTT.

This chain connects TRBV30 to TRBJ1-1; TRBD1 might be the D (6 bases). Looked up from germline, CDR1 is GTSNPN and CDR2 is SVGIG (reference sequence). CDR3 length equals 11 residues. Trimming removed 8 bases at V and 8 bases at J, with 15 bases between. The DNA for the CDR3 is TGTGCCCACTCCGGGGGGGCGGAAGCTTTCTTT. Its translation is CAHSGGAEAFF.

This rearrangement joins TRBV7-9 to TRBJ2-2; D perhaps matches TRBD2 (7 bases). The length of the CDR3 is 14 residues. The germline CDR1 and CDR2 sequences are SEHNR and FQNEAQ (reference sequence). The CDR3 sequence: CAGWGGQNTGELFF. The CDR3 DNA reads as TGTGCGGGGTGGGGGGGGCAGAACACCGGGGAGCTGTTTTTT.

V usage is TRBV6-1 and J usage is TRBJ1-1; 7 bases line up with TRBD1. Trimming took 10 bases from V and 0 from J; bases not matched to a gene: 8. This CDR3 is 14 amino acids long. Germline values: CDR1 MNHNS, CDR2 SASEGT. The CDR3 DNA reads as TGTGCCACCAAACGACAGGGATTGAACACTGAAGCTTTCTTT. Translation gives CATKRQGLNTEAFF.